Presented here are 15 T cell receptor beta chains from one specimen sequenced in a study of T cell responses to AZD1222 COVID-19 vaccine. The protocol was immunoSEQ multiplex PCR, while the TCRdb copy is restricted to in-frame clones and leaves out a portion. This table holds about 150,000 clones, less than 90% found once. Sequences were derived from peripheral blood, sampled after recovery from COVID-19. These receptors originate from an adult who had recovered from COVID-19.

The gene calls are TRBV7-3 and TRBJ2-3; TRBD2 is a possible D gene (7 bases). Germline V gene lookup returns CDR1 SGHTA and CDR2 FQGTGA. The CDR3 spans 15 residues. Deletions cut 4 bases from V and 4 bases from J, with 15 bases between. DNA for the CDR3: TGTGCCAGCAGCTCCGGGGGCGGGGGCGCAGATACGCAGTATTTT. Translation: CASSSGGGGADTQYF.

The gene calls are TRBV27 and TRBJ1-2; tentatively, D is TRBD1 (5 bases). CDR1 and CDR2 from the germline V gene are MNHEY and SMNVEV (reference sequence). Trimming took 5 bases from V and 4 from J, leaving 14 bases between them. The CDR3 covers 14 residues. The CDR3 DNA follows: TGTGCCAGCAGTCAGGCGGGGGGAGTCTATGGCTACACCTTC. Protein: CASSQAGGVYGYTF.

The CDR3, as DNA: TGTGCCACGCGATCCGCGGCTAGCTCTGGAAACACCATATATTTT. It specifies CATRSAASSGNTIYF. The chain carries TRBV6-5 and TRBJ1-3; D gene unclear. This CDR3 spans 15 amino acids. V was cut by 10 bases and J by 0 bases, with 16 bases left in between. CDR1 is MNHEY, CDR2 SVGAGI, per germline.

The chain carries TRBV14 and TRBJ2-1; TRBD1 matches 8 bases. The CDR3 is made up of 16 amino acids. V shed 4 bases, J shed 4 bases, and the junction held 9 bases outside the gene matches. CDR1 SGHDN and CDR2 FVKESK come from the germline V gene. The CDR3 nucleotides read TGTGCCAGCAGCCGTTTCCGGGACAGGAATTACAATGAGCAGTTCTTC. Translating gives CASSRFRDRNYNEQFF.

This clone was observed a single time. CDR3 residues: CASSFGSISGNTIYF. DNA for the CDR3: TGTGCCAGCAGCTTCGGCAGCATCTCTGGAAACACCATATATTTT. The chain carries TRBV5-6 and TRBJ1-3, with unresolved D. Germline CDR1 reads SGHDT; CDR2 reads YYEEEE. The V gene lost 2 bases and the J gene lost 0 bases, with 9 bases spanning the gap. This CDR3 spans 15 amino acids.

This chain joins TRBV6-5 and TRBJ1-3; D gene ambiguous. Germline CDR1 and CDR2: MNHEY and SVGAGI. V dropped 0 bases and J dropped 4 bases, with 13 bases sitting between them. The CDR3 totals 16 residues. In DNA form, the CDR3 reads TGTGCCAGCAGTTACTCGGGGAACCTGGGAGGAAACACCATATATTTT. This translates into CASSYSGNLGGNTIYF.

This clone occurred once. V is TRBV27 and J is TRBJ2-1; 10 bases match TRBD2. The CDR3 spans 15 residues. The germline gives CDR1 MNHEY, CDR2 SMNVEV (reference sequence). J gave up 7 bases and V 6 bases, and 9 bases lay outside the gene matches. The CDR3 loop reads CASSVGYSGRNEQFF. CDR3 DNA: TGTGCCAGCAGCGTAGGATATAGCGGGAGGAATGAGCAGTTCTTC.

The chain combines TRBV15 with TRBJ2-1; 8 bases fit TRBD2. This CDR3 spans 16 amino acids. V gave up 8 bases and J gave up 0 bases; unmatched junction bases: 9. Germline V lookup: CDR1 LNHNV, CDR2 YYDKDF (reference sequence). The CDR3 region has the DNA TGTGCCACCGGGGCGCTAGCGGGTAGCTCCTACAATGAGCAGTTCTTC. This encodes CATGALAGSSYNEQFF. Combining the CDR3 with reference TRBV15 and TRBJ2-1 gives the whole variable domain DAMVIQNPRYQVTQFGKPVTLSCSQTLNHNVMYWYQQKSSQAPKLLFHYYDKDFNNEADTPDNFQSRRPNTSFCFLDIRSPGLGDTAMYLCATGALAGSSYNEQFFGPGTRLTVL.

V gene TRBV2 combines with J gene TRBJ1-1; D might be TRBD1 (5 bases). V lost 9 bases and J 1 base, leaving 12 bases between the germline ends. This CDR3 contains 13 residues. The germline CDR1 and CDR2 sequences are SNHLY and FYNNEI. CDR3 sequence reads: CASPGRPNTEAFF. The CDR3 DNA is TGTGCCAGTCCGGGACGGCCGAACACTGAAGCTTTCTTT.

This sequence joins TRBV4-3 and TRBJ2-7; either TRBD1 or TRBD2 may supply D (6 bases each). CDR3 length: 15 amino acids. V dropped 0 bases and J dropped 2 bases, with 11 bases sitting between them. Germline-derived CDR1 and CDR2 are LGHNA and YSLEER. CDR3 coding DNA: TGCGCCAGCAGCCAAGAAGGGGGGCTCCCCTACGAGCAGTACTTC. Protein: CASSQEGGLPYEQYF.

This clone was seen just once. The rearrangement links TRBV5-6 to TRBJ2-1; TRBD1 agrees at 9 bases. The CDR3 loop spans 16 amino acids. The junction had 12 bases not matched to a gene; V was cut back by 3 bases and J by 8 bases. Germline V CDR1 and CDR2: SGHDT, YYEEEE. CDR3 amino acids: CASSWPQGAEYDEQFF. In nucleotides, the CDR3 is TGTGCCAGCAGCTGGCCACAGGGGGCAGAATATGATGAGCAGTTCTTC.

This chain joins TRBV2 and TRBJ1-2; D uncertain. In germline, CDR1 is SNHLY, CDR2 FYNNEI. CDR3 size: 14 residues. Trimming cost V 6 bases and J 4 bases, with 15 bases left between them. The DNA of the CDR3 is TGTGCCAGCAGAAACGGGGTTACCCCCTATGGCTACACCTTC. Residues: CASRNGVTPYGYTF.

This chain connects TRBV19 to TRBJ2-2; D is perhaps TRBD2 (5 bases). There are 12 residues in the CDR3. The germline V gene encodes CDR1 LNHDA and CDR2 SQIVND (reference sequence). With 5 bases removed from V and 8 bases from J, the gap between germline ends came to 9 bases. The CDR3 sequence: CASSLRGGELFF. The CDR3 nucleotides read TGTGCCAGTAGTCTCCGGGGAGGGGAGCTGTTTTTT.

The genes are TRBV28 and TRBJ1-5; a possible D gene is TRBD1 (6 bases). Germline V gene data show CDR1 as MDHEN and CDR2 as SYDVKM. The CDR3 runs to 14 residues. V was pared by 7 bases and J by 2 bases, with 12 bases between. The chain's CDR3 is CASMARGRNQPQHF. As DNA, the CDR3 is TGTGCCAGCATGGCCAGGGGACGCAATCAGCCCCAGCATTTT. Full variable domain (outside the CDR3, taken from reference TRBV28 and TRBJ1-5): DVKVTQSSRYLVKRTGEKVFLECVQDMDHENMFWYRQDPGLGLRLIYFSYDVKMKEKGDIPEGYSVSREKKERFSLILESASTNQTSMYLCASMARGRNQPQHFGDGTRLSIL.

The chain recombines TRBV6-1 with TRBJ1-6, with a possible D match to TRBD1 (5 bases). The CDR3 is 21 residues long. Looked up from germline, CDR1 is MNHNS and CDR2 is SASEGT. The ends were cut back, 2 bases at V and 6 bases at J, with 29 bases in the middle. This CDR3 is CASSESERRGLIPVSNSPLHF. The CDR3 DNA sequence: TGTGCCAGCAGTGAATCAGAAAGGAGGGGCCTCATCCCAGTCAGTAATTCACCCCTCCACTTT.